These T cell receptor beta chains were read from a single sample in a study of blood T cell repertoires in COVID-19. TCRdb keeps only in-frame clones here, not all; method: immunoSEQ multiplex PCR. The repertoire holds 200,000 to 300,000 clones, with around 80% as singletons. Specimen: peripheral blood. These receptor sequences come from a man aged 55-75 years with acute or convalescent COVID-19. The CDR3 runs from the conserved cysteine through the conserved F or W. The D gene is left open where the match is weak. Clone size is stated in some rows and not others, as once, few, many or a class when expanded.

TRBD2	once	TRBV4-1	TRBJ2-2	CASSQVSGGGVELFF	TGCGCCAGCAGCCAAGTTAGCGGGGGGGGTGTGGAGCTGTTTTTT
.	.	TRBV18	TRBJ1-2	CASSPSLVRGAGYGYTF	TGTGCCAGCTCACCATCACTCGTAAGGGGCGCCGGCTATGGCTACACCTTC
TRBD2	.	TRBV7-9	TRBJ2-5	CASSSASGSRETQYF	TGTGCCAGCAGCTCCGCTAGCGGAAGTAGGGAGACCCAGTACTTC
TRBD2	.	TRBV5-1	TRBJ2-7	CASSHGTLLAGGVSSYEQYF	TGCGCCAGCAGCCATGGTACCCTACTAGCGGGAGGGGTAAGCTCCTACGAGCAGTACTTC
TRBD1	.	TRBV6-5	TRBJ1-6	CASSSLGGNNSPLHF	TGTGCCAGCAGTTCCCTAGGGGGCAATAATTCACCCCTCCACTTT
TRBD2	.	TRBV6-1	TRBJ2-1	CASSERGLGDEQFF	TGTGCCAGCAGTGAAAGGGGACTAGGGGATGAGCAGTTCTTC
.	.	TRBV6-2/TRBV6-3	TRBJ2-5	CASSYGGAFQETQYF	TGTGCCAGCAGTTACGGGGGGGCGTTCCAAGAGACCCAGTACTTC
TRBD1	.	TRBV5-1	TRBJ1-4	CASSTTGQGTRLRTEKLFF	TGCGCCAGCAGCACGACGGGACAGGGTACACGCCTCCGAACGGAAAAACTGTTTTTT
TRBD1	.	TRBV10-3	TRBJ1-5	CATAGGSNQPQHF	TGTGCCACGGCAGGGGGGAGCAATCAGCCCCAGCATTTT
.	.	TRBV11-2	TRBJ1-2	CASSLYSNYGYTF	TGTGCCAGCAGCTTATACAGTAACTATGGCTACACCTTC
TRBD1	.	TRBV9	TRBJ2-6	CASSVVGGYGANVLTF	TGTGCCAGCAGCGTGGTAGGGGGCTATGGGGCCAACGTCCTGACTTTC
.	.	TRBV5-1	TRBJ2-7	CASSLDTFPYEQYF	TGCGCCAGCAGCTTGGATACTTTCCCCTACGAGCAGTACTTC
.	.	TRBV7-2	TRBJ2-1	CASSFRWGPDYNEQFF	TGTGCCAGCAGCTTTCGTTGGGGGCCGGACTACAATGAGCAGTTCTTC
TRBD2	.	TRBV27	TRBJ2-7	CASSLTGGHEQYF	TGTGCCAGCAGTTTAACGGGAGGCCACGAGCAGTACTTC
.	.	TRBV3-1/TRBV3-2	TRBJ1-1	CASSLGSVGAEAFF	TGTGCCAGCAGCTTGGGATCTGTAGGGGCTGAAGCTTTCTTT
TRBD2	.	TRBV11-3	TRBJ2-1	CASSPGRGYNEQFF	TGTGCCAGCAGCCCAGGGCGGGGGTACAATGAGCAGTTCTTC
.	few	TRBV7-3	TRBJ2-1	CASSRDVRNYNEQFF	TGTGCCAGCAGCCGCGACGTGCGGAACTACAATGAGCAGTTCTTC
.	.	TRBV9	TRBJ1-2	CASSPRRVGGAANYGYTF	TGTGCCAGCAGCCCCCGAAGGGTAGGGGGTGCTGCTAACTATGGCTACACCTTC
.	.	TRBV10-3	TRBJ2-5	CAISGVQQETQYF	TGTGCCATCAGCGGGGTCCAGCAAGAGACCCAGTACTTC
.	.	TRBV30	TRBJ2-7	CAWIKRGQAVLYEQYF	TGTGCCTGGATAAAAAGAGGGCAGGCGGTCCTCTACGAGCAGTACTTC
TRBD1	.	TRBV11-1	TRBJ2-2	CASSLFGTGESGELFF	TGTGCCAGCAGCTTATTCGGGACAGGGGAGTCCGGGGAGCTGTTTTTT
TRBD2	.	TRBV6-2/TRBV6-3	TRBJ2-1	CASSYLAGGGNEQFF	TGTGCCAGCAGTTACTTAGCGGGAGGCGGCAATGAGCAGTTCTTC
.	.	TRBV29-1	TRBJ1-3	CSVDSLNTIYF	TGCAGCGTTGACTCCCTCAACACCATATATTTT
TRBD2	.	TRBV3-1/TRBV3-2	TRBJ2-5	CASSQQLAKETQYF	TGTGCCAGCAGCCAACAACTAGCGAAAGAGACCCAGTACTTC
.	.	TRBV5-4	TRBJ2-1	CASSRGEPRSYNEQFF	TGTGCCAGCAGCCGAGGAGAGCCCCGCTCCTACAATGAGCAGTTCTTC
.	.	TRBV27	TRBJ1-5	CASSLSVSNQPQHF	TGTGCCAGCAGTTTGTCAGTCAGCAATCAGCCCCAGCATTTT
.	.	TRBV6-1	TRBJ2-3	CASSSTGGEDTQYF	TGTGCCAGCAGTTCTACAGGGGGGGAAGATACGCAGTATTTT
.	once	TRBV10-1	TRBJ1-1	CASSGTQQVTEAFF	TGCGCCAGCAGTGGCACCCAACAGGTAACTGAAGCTTTCTTT
TRBD1	.	TRBV6-4	TRBJ1-6	CASSTNLPGGTSYSPLHF	TGTGCCAGCAGTACCAACCTCCCAGGGGGCACGTCCTATTCACCCCTCCACTTT
.	.	TRBV5-1	TRBJ2-1	CASGQGQQQFF	TGCGCCAGCGGCCAGGGGCAACAGCAGTTCTTC
.	.	TRBV7-9	TRBJ2-7	CASSLGRTELSAEQYF	TGTGCCAGCAGCTTGGGGCGGACGGAGCTATCAGCCGAGCAGTACTTC
.	.	TRBV3-1/TRBV3-2	TRBJ2-1	CASSQGGGYNEQFF	TGTGCCAGCAGCCAGGGAGGGGGCTACAATGAGCAGTTCTTC
.	.	TRBV4-2	TRBJ2-3	CASSQDLFWGLLIGTDTQYF	TGTGCCAGCAGCCAAGATCTGTTTTGGGGACTCCTAATCGGCACAGATACGCAGTATTTT
.	.	TRBV5-1	TRBJ1-1	CASSSNGKEAFF	TGCGCCAGCAGCTCGAACGGGAAAGAAGCTTTCTTT
.	.	TRBV9	TRBJ2-3	CASSVWDNTDTQYF	TGTGCCAGCAGCGTATGGGACAACACAGATACGCAGTATTTT
.	.	TRBV18	TRBJ1-5	CASSPGDSDGTKVDQPQHF	TGTGCCAGCTCACCGGGGGACTCCGACGGGACGAAGGTTGATCAGCCCCAGCATTTT
.	.	TRBV5-1	TRBJ2-1	CASSFGGQSYNEQFF	TGCGCCAGCAGCTTCGGGGGACAGAGCTACAATGAGCAGTTCTTC